These T cell receptor beta chains were read from a single sample in a study of shared clonotypes between healthy human individuals. Some clones are missing from TCRdb's copy, which holds only in-frame ones; the method was immunoSEQ multiplex PCR. Of roughly 680,000 clones listed, roughly 72% are singletons. Sequencing was carried out using memory CD4+ T cells sorted from blood. The receptors shown here come from a woman aged 25 to 45 in good health. Both conserved end residues are trimmed from each CDR3. The order of the fields is V gene, D gene, CDR3 protein. The D gene is left open where the match is weak.

V: TRBV19
D: .
CDR3: ASSIDSPNGKLF

V: TRBV9
D: .
CDR3: ASSQTENEKLF

V: TRBV2
D: .
CDR3: ASSLRISTDTQY

V: TRBV30
D: .
CDR3: ACSGRADEQY

V: TRBV28
D: .
CDR3: ASSSPGRGNEKLF

V: TRBV2
D: .
CDR3: ASRLEGIAGGYT

V: TRBV29-1
D: .
CDR3: SVAGYTPTNEKLF

V: TRBV27
D: .
CDR3: ASSLGNSGNTIY

V: TRBV29-1
D: TRBD1
CDR3: SVDVPGQGSEKLF

V: TRBV4-1
D: .
CDR3: ASSQEARGSNQPQH

V: TRBV5-1
D: TRBD2
CDR3: ASSELAGGDNEQF

V: TRBV5-1
D: .
CDR3: ASSTGESYEQY

V: TRBV4-1
D: TRBD2
CDR3: ASSQVVAGGPETQY

V: TRBV7-3
D: .
CDR3: ASSPVPASTDTQY

V: TRBV5-6
D: .
CDR3: ASSLLGAPGRNYGYT

V: TRBV11-3
D: .
CDR3: ASSPDPNTGELF

V: TRBV5-6
D: TRBD2
CDR3: ASSLAGGPGETQY

V: TRBV9
D: .
CDR3: ASSPTSGASGKNIQY

V: TRBV6-6
D: .
CDR3: ASSYIQETQY

V: TRBV28
D: TRBD2
CDR3: ASRPSGNLYEQY

V: TRBV9
D: .
CDR3: ASSGVLDTQY

V: TRBV4-1
D: .
CDR3: ASSHRQIRGSQPQH

V: TRBV18
D: .
CDR3: ASSPPYQVGVQY

V: TRBV5-1
D: .
CDR3: ASSLDRDYEQY

V: TRBV5-4
D: .
CDR3: ASSSWALRGPYNEQF

V: TRBV11-2
D: .
CDR3: ASSLIRGEQF

V: TRBV11-2
D: TRBD1
CDR3: ASSPWTGDYGANVLT

V: TRBV11-2
D: TRBD1
CDR3: ASSSPGQGRYNEQF

V: TRBV7-9
D: .
CDR3: ASSFPKFVVAGANVLT

V: TRBV7-9
D: TRBD1
CDR3: ASSLGDRGWGSYNEQF

V: TRBV5-4
D: .
CDR3: ASSLEVATRSYNEQF

V: TRBV28
D: .
CDR3: ASSFSPRPEAF

V: TRBV28
D: TRBD1
CDR3: ASRARDRGGYT

V: TRBV5-1
D: .
CDR3: ASSSIADHNEQF

V: TRBV21-1
D: .
CDR3: ASSKGLQVKPYNEQF

V: TRBV6-6
D: TRBD2
CDR3: ASSYPTSGARETQY

V: TRBV11-2
D: TRBD1
CDR3: ASSQRGTGNEQY

V: TRBV7-6
D: .
CDR3: ASSFTDQETQY

V: TRBV18
D: TRBD2
CDR3: ASSPTTSGGYEQY

V: TRBV11-3
D: .
CDR3: ASSLDRGSYNEQF

V: TRBV19
D: TRBD1
CDR3: ASSEGGQVRGNQPQH

V: TRBV29-1
D: .
CDR3: SVEDGEVHGYT

V: TRBV2
D: .
CDR3: ASSPVPGNTIY

V: TRBV5-5
D: TRBD2
CDR3: ASSPGLAGSSQY

V: TRBV27
D: TRBD2
CDR3: ASSNIAGGHNEQF

V: TRBV9
D: .
CDR3: ASSSSGGDASEQY

V: TRBV10-1
D: TRBD1
CDR3: ASSDHRDSASYEQY

V: TRBV5-1
D: TRBD1
CDR3: ASSPGTGAIEQY

V: TRBV28
D: .
CDR3: ASTPAGTPDSYNEQF

V: TRBV5-1
D: TRBD1
CDR3: ASSLVASPGTGRQETQY

V: TRBV2
D: .
CDR3: ASRTNLNTDTQY